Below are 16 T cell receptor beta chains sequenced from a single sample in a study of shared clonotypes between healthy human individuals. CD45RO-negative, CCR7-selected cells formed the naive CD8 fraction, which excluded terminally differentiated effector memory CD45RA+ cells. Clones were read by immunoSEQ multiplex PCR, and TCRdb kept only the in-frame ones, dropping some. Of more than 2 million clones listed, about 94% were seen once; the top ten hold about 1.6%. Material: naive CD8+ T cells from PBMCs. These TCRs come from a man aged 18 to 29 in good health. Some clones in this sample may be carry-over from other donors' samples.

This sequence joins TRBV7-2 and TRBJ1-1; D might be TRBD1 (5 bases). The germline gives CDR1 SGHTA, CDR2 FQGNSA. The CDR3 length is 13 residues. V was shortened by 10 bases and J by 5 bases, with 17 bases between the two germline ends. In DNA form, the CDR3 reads TGTGCCACCCGTCGGGGGTACGAGACTGAAGCTTTCTTT. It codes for CATRRGYETEAFF.

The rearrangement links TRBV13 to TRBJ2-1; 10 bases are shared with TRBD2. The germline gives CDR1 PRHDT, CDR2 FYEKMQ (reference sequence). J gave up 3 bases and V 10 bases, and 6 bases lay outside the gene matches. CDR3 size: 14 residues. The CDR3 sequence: CATNSGGIYNEQFF. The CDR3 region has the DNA TGTGCCACCAATAGCGGGGGGATCTACAATGAGCAGTTCTTC.

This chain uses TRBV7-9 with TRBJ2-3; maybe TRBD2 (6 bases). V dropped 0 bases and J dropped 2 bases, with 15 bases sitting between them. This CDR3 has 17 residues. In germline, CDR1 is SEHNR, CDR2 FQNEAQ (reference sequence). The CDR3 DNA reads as TGTGCCAGCAGCTTAGCGTTGGCGGGACTTAACACAGATACGCAGTATTTT. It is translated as CASSLALAGLNTDTQYF.

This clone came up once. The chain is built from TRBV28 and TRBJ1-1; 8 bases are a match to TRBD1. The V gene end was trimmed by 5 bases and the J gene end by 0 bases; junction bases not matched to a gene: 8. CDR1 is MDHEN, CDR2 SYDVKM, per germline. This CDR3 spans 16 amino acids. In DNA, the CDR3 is TGTGCCAGCAGTCGGACAGGGAATAAGATGAACACTGAAGCTTTCTTT. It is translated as CASSRTGNKMNTEAFF.

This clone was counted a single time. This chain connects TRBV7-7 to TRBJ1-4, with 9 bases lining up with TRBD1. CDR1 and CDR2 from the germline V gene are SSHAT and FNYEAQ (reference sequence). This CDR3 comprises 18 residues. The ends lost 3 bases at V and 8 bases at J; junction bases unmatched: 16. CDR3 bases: TGTGCCAGCAGCTTTGTAGGGACGGGGACAGGGCGGGAAGAAAAACTGTTTTTT. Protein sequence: CASSFVGTGTGREEKLFF.

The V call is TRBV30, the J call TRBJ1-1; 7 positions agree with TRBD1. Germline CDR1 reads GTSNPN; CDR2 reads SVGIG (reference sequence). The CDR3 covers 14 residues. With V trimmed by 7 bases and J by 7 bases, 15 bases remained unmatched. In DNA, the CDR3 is TGTGCCTCCCCGGACAGGCAGACCGCTATTGAAGCTTTCTTT. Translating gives CASPDRQTAIEAFF.

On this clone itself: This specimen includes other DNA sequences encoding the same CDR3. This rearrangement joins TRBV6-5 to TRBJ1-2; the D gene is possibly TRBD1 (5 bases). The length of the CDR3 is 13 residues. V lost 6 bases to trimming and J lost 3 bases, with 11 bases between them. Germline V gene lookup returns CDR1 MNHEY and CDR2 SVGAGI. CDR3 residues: CASSPGGDYGYTF. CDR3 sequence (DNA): TGTGCCAGCAGCCCTGGGGGGGACTATGGCTACACCTTC.

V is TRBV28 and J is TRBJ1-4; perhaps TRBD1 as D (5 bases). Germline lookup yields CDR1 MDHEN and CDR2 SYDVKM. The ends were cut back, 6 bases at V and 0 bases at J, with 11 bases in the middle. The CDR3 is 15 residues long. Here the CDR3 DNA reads TGTGCCAGCAGGGAAAGACAGACAACTAATGAAAAACTGTTTTTT. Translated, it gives CASRERQTTNEKLFF.

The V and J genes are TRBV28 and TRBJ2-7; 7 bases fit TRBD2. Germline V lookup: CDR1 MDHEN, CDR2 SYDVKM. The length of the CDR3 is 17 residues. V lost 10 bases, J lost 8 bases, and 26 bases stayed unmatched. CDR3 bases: TGTGCCACGACGGACCTAGCGGACCCTCCGGCAGCCCCTAAGCAGTACTTC. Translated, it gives CATTDLADPPAAPKQYF.

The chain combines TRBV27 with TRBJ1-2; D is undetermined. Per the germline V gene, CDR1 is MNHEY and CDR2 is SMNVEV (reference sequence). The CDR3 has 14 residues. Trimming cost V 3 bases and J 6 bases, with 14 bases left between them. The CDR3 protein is CASSFRGEADGYTF. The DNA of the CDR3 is TGTGCCAGCAGTTTCCGCGGGGAAGCTGATGGCTACACCTTC.

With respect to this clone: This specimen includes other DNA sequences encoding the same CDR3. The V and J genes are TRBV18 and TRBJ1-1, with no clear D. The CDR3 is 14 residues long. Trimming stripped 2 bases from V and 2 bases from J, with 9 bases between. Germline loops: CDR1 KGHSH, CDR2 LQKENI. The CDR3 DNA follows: TGTGCCAGCTCACCAGGCGGGCCCAACACTGAAGCTTTCTTT. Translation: CASSPGGPNTEAFF.

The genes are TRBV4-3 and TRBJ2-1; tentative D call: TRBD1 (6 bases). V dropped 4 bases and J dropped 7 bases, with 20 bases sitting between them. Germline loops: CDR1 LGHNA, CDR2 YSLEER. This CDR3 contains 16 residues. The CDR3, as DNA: TGCGCCAGCAGCCGCCTACGGGGCCGAGGGGGAAATGAGCAGTTCTTC. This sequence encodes CASSRLRGRGGNEQFF.

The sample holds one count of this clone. The CDR3: CASSQDMRGSYEQYF. CDR3 coding DNA: TGCGCCAGCAGCCAAGATATGAGGGGGTCCTACGAGCAGTACTTC. The chain links TRBV4-3 to TRBJ2-7; the D gene is possibly TRBD1 (6 bases). The CDR3 runs to 15 residues. The germline V gene has CDR1 LGHNA and CDR2 YSLEER. V lost 0 bases and J 1 base, leaving 10 bases between the germline ends.

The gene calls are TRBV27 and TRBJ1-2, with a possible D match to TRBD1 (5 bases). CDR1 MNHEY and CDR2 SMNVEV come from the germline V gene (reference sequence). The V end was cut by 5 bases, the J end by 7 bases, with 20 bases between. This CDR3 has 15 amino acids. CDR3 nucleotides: TGTGCCAGCAGTACCCACCCCGGGGGGGACCCTGGCTACACCTTC. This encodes CASSTHPGGDPGYTF.

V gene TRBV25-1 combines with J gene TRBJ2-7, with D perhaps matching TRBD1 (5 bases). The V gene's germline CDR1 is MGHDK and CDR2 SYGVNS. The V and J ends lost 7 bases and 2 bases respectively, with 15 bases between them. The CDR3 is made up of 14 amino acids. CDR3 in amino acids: CASKDNTFTYEQYF. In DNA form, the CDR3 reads TGTGCCAGCAAGGACAATACTTTTACCTACGAGCAGTACTTC.

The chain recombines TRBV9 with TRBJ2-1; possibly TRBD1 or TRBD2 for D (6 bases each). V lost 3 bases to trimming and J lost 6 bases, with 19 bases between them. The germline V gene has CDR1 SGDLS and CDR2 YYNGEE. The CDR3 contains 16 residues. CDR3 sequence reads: CASSEGEGGWTNEQFF. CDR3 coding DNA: TGTGCCAGCAGCGAGGGCGAGGGGGGATGGACCAATGAGCAGTTCTTC.